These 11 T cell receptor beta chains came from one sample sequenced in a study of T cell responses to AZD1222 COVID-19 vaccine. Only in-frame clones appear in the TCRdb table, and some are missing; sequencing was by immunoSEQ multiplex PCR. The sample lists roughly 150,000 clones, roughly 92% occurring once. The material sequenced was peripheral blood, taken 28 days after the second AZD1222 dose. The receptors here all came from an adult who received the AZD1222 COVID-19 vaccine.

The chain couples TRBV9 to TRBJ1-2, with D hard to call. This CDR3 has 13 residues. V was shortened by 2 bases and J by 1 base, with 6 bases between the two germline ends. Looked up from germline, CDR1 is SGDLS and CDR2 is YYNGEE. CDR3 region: CASSVNGNYGYTF. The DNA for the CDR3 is TGTGCCAGCAGCGTGAACGGTAACTATGGCTACACCTTC. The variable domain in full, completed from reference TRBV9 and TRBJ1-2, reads DSGVTQTPKHLITATGQRVTLRCSPRSGDLSVYWYQQSLDQGLQFLIQYYNGEERAKGNILERFSAQQFPDLHSELNLSSLELGDSALYFCASSVNGNYGYTFGSGTRLTVV.

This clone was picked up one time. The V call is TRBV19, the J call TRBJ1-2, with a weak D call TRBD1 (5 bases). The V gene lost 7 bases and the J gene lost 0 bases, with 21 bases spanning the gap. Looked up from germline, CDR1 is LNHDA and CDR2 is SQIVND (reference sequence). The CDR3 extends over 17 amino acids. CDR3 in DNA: TGTGCCAGTACTAAGGAGGGCAGGACAACTACTAACTATGGCTACACCTTC. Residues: CASTKEGRTTTNYGYTF.

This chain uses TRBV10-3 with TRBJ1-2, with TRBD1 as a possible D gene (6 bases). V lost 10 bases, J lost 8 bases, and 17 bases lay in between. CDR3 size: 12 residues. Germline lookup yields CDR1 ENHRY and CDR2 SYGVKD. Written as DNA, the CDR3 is TGTGCCACCTATTTACAGGGAGAAGGCTACACCTTC. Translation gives CATYLQGEGYTF.

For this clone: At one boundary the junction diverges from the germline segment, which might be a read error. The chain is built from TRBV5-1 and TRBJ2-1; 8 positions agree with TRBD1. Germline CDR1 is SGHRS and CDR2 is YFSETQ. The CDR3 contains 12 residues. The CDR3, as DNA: TGCGCCAGCAGCTTTGATCCGGGACAGGAGGTCTTC. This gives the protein CASSFDPGQEVF.

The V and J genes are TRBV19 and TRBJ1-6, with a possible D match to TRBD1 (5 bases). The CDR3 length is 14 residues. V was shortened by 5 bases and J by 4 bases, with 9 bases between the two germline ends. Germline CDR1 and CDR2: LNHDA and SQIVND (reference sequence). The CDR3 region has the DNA TGTGCCAGTAGTCCCGGACAATATAATTCACCCCTCCACTTT. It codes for CASSPGQYNSPLHF.

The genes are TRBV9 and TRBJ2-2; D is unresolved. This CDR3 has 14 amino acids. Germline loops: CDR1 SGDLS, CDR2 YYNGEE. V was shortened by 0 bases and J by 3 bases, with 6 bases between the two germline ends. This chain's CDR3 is CASSVASYTGELFF. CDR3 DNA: TGTGCCAGCAGCGTAGCCTCATACACCGGGGAGCTGTTTTTT.

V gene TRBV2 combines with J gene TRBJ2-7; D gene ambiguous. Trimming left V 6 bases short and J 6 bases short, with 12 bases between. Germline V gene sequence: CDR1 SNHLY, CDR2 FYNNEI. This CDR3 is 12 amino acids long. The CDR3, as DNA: TGTGCCAGCAGGGAGACGCGGTCCGAGCAGTACTTC. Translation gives CASRETRSEQYF.

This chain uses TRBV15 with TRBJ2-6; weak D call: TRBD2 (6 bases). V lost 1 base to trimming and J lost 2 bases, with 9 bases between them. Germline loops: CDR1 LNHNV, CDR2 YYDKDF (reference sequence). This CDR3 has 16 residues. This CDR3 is CATSRVPGAGANVLTF. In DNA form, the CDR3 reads TGTGCCACCAGCAGAGTGCCGGGGGCTGGGGCCAACGTCCTGACTTTC.

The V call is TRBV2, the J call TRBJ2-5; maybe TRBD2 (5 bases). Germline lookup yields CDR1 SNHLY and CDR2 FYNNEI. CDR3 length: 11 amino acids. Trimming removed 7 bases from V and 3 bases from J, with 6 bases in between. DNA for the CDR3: TGTGCCAGCACGGGGAAAGAGACCCAGTACTTC. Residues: CASTGKETQYF.

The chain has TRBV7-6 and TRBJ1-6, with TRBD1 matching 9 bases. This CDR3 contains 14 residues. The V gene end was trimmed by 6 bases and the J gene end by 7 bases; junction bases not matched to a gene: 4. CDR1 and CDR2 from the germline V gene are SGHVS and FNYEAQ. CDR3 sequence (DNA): TGTGCCAGCAGTGCCGGGACAGGGAATTCACCCCTCCACTTT. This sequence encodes CASSAGTGNSPLHF.

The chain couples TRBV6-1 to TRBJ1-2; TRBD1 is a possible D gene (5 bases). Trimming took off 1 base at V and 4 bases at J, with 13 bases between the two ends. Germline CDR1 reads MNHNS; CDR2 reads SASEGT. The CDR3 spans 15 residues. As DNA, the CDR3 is TGTGCCAGCAGTGAAGTCAGAGTGGGACTCTATGGCTACACCTTC. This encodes CASSEVRVGLYGYTF.